This entry is about one T cell receptor beta chain. Its specificity is unknown. Germline V gene sequence: CDR1 MGHRA, CDR2 YSYEKL. CDR3 length equals 16 residues. The trim removed 4 bases at V and 1 base at J, leaving 5 bases unmatched. Clones were read by immunoSEQ multiplex PCR, and TCRdb kept only the in-frame ones, dropping some. The table has over 60,000 clones, more than 70% seen once. These data originate in a study of T cell responses to AZD1222 COVID-19 vaccine. Study-wide points: Spike was spanned by vaccine-associated CD4 TCRs, which were dominant at 160-218 and 743-854. Mostly white British, mostly female donors; authors suggested clonal diversity may be underestimated. Spike-specific TCR breadth and depth both grew after two AZD1222 doses. Among spike-specific TCRs, nearly half reportedly target unmutated variant regions.

The sequence came from an adult who received the MenACWY meningococcal vaccine as a control. This chain connects TRBV4-1 to TRBJ2-1, with TRBD2 matching 9 bases. The sequencing here drew on peripheral blood, taken 28 days after the second dose of the MenACWY control vaccine. In nucleotides, the CDR3 is TGCGCCAGCAGCCCAAAAAGCGGGGGGTCCTACAATGAGCAGTTCTTC. Protein sequence: CASSPKSGGSYNEQFF.